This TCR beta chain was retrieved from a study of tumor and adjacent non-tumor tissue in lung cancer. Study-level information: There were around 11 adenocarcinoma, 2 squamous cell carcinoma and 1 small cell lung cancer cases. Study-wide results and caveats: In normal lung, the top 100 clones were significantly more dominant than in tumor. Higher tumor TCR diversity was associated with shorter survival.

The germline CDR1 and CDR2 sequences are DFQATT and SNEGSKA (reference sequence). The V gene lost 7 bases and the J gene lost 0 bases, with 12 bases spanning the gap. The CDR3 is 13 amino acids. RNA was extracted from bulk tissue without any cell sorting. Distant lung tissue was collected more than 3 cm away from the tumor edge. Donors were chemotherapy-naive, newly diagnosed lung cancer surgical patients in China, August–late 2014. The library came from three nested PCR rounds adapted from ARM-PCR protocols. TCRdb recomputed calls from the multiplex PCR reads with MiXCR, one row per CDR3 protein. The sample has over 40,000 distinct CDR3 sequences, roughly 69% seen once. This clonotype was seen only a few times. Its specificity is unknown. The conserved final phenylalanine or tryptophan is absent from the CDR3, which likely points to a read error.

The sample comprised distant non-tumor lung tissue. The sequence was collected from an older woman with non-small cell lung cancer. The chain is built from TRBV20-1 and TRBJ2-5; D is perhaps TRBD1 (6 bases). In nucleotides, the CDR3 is TGCAGTGTAGGGGACACCAACCAAGAGACCCAGTACTAC. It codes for CSVGDTNQETQYY.